This TCR beta chain was profiled in a study of vaccination effects on CD4 cells after COVID-19. Points from the study as a whole: Only a single clone (1 of 255 vaccine-induced clones in healthy vaccinees) cross-reacted with common cold coronaviruses. The study had few convalescent patients and no early post-infection timepoints.

Antigen-specific CD4+ T cells were expanded (with viral peptide pools) by the ViraFEST assay ahead of sequencing. Scientists isolated CD4+ T cells after a roughly 10-day culture period ended. Each culture well received roughly 1.9 million PBMC. These cells were then cultured in IMDM with 8.5 to 10 IU/ml IL-2 and roughly 10 ug/ml peptides. Each culture had half its medium swapped for IL-2 medium on days 3 and 7. Libraries were prepared by immunoSEQ multiplex PCR; TCRdb keeps only in-frame clonotypes and omits some of them. The sample yields approximately 54,000 clones, 65% to 90% seen once. Worth noting for this clone: Its target is unknown.

The CDR3 is 17 amino acids. From germline, CDR1 is SGHDN and CDR2 FVKESK. The ends lost 4 bases at V and 6 bases at J; junction bases unmatched: 10. The sample was CD4+ T cells from PBMCs cultured with HCoV-229E spike peptides, taken before COVID-19 vaccination. The TCR comes from a human donor who received a COVID-19 vaccine. This sequence joins TRBV14 and TRBJ2-1; the match to TRBD2 covers 12 bases. The CDR3 reads CASSRKSSGGAANEQFF. The CDR3 DNA follows: TGTGCCAGCAGCCGAAAGTCTAGCGGGGGGGCCGCCAATGAGCAGTTCTTC.